Listed here are 29 T cell receptor beta chains from one sample, sequenced in a study of blood T cell repertoires in COVID-19. The data were produced by immunoSEQ multiplex PCR, yet TCRdb's version contains in-frame clones alone and is incomplete. The sample has approximately 75,000 clones, under 80% seen once. The specimen was peripheral blood. The receptor set was obtained from a woman of 80 years or more with active or convalescent COVID-19.

The chain has TRBV6-6 and TRBJ2-6, with D perhaps TRBD1 (6 bases). The CDR3 consists of 20 residues. CDR1 is MNHNY and CDR2 is SVGAGI in the germline V gene (reference sequence). V was trimmed by 6 bases and J by 4 bases, leaving 28 bases between them. The CDR3: CASSRRATTGPSRGANVLTF. CDR3 coding DNA: TGTGCCAGCAGCCGAAGGGCGACGACAGGCCCCAGTCGAGGGGCCAACGTCCTGACTTTC.

This clone was recorded at least ten times. The genes are TRBV4-3 and TRBJ1-1; the D is unclear. There are 14 residues in the CDR3. Germline assignment: CDR1 LGHNA and CDR2 YSLEER. The V end lost 1 base, the J end lost 0 bases, and 6 bases lay between the germline ends. CDR3 region: CASSQVEMNTEAFF. The CDR3 DNA is TGCGCCAGCAGCCAAGTAGAAATGAACACTGAAGCTTTCTTT.

This chain links TRBV25-1 with TRBJ2-7, with TRBD2 as a possible D gene (7 bases). The CDR3 length is 18 residues. The V gene's germline CDR1 is MGHDK and CDR2 SYGVNS. V was shortened by 1 base and J by 1 base, with 20 bases between the two germline ends. In DNA form, the CDR3 reads TGTGCCAGCAGTGAATTGATTAAGAGGGGGGGGCCATCCTACGAGCAGTACTTC. Translated: CASSELIKRGGPSYEQYF.

The chain links TRBV21-1 to TRBJ1-2; TRBD1 is taken as the D call from the table, unchecked against the DNA. TRBV21-1 is classified as a pseudogene. This CDR3 region has 14 residues. Here the CDR3 reads CASTTNRGRKGYTF. In DNA form, the CDR3 reads TGTGCCAGCACCACGAACAGGGGGCGGAAGGGCTACACCTTC.

The V and J genes are TRBV7-2 and TRBJ1-1; possible D gene TRBD1, 6 bases. Trimming removed 2 bases at V and 2 bases at J, with 15 bases between. The CDR3 runs 16 residues. CDR1 is SGHTA, CDR2 FQGNSA, per germline. The CDR3 spells CASSLTRGAGNTEAFF. The CDR3 region has the DNA TGTGCCAGCAGCTTAACGCGGGGGGCGGGAAACACTGAAGCTTTCTTT.

The rearrangement links TRBV10-3 to TRBJ2-2, with 10 nucleotides matching TRBD1. In germline, CDR1 is ENHRY, CDR2 SYGVKD. CDR3 length: 15 amino acids. Trimming took 0 bases from V and 7 from J; bases not matched to a gene: 2. CDR3 sequence reads: CAISESGQGIGELFF. The CDR3 DNA follows: TGTGCCATCAGTGAGTCGGGACAGGGGATCGGGGAGCTGTTTTTT.

There are a few counts of this clone. The chain uses TRBV5-1 and TRBJ2-2; the D is unclear. CDR1 and CDR2 (germline): SGHRS, YFSETQ. The CDR3 spans 13 residues. Trimming removed 1 base from V and 6 bases from J, with 7 bases in between. CDR3 region: CASSLIQSGELFF. CDR3 DNA sequence: TGCGCCAGCAGCTTGATACAGTCCGGGGAGCTGTTTTTT.

The chain combines TRBV5-1 with TRBJ2-7; D might be TRBD1 (5 bases). The CDR3 contains 16 residues. With 5 bases removed from V and 0 bases from J, the gap between germline ends came to 18 bases. Germline V CDR1 and CDR2: SGHRS, YFSETQ. The CDR3 here is CASSGKGRGLSYEQYF. In DNA form, the CDR3 reads TGCGCCAGCAGTGGGAAGGGGCGTGGGCTCTCCTACGAGCAGTACTTC.

This clone has only one observation. J is TRBJ2-3 and V is TRBV9; 10 bases agree with TRBD2. The germline CDR1 and CDR2 sequences are SGDLS and YYNGEE. This CDR3 is built from 19 residues. V gave up 2 bases and J gave up 4 bases; unmatched junction bases: 16. The DNA for the CDR3 is TGTGCCAGCAGCGTTTCTAGCGGGGGTTTTCCCCACGGCGCAGATACGCAGTATTTT. Protein product: CASSVSSGGFPHGADTQYF. Filled out from reference TRBV9 and TRBJ2-3, the complete variable domain reads DSGVTQTPKHLITATGQRVTLRCSPRSGDLSVYWYQQSLDQGLQFLIQYYNGEERAKGNILERFSAQQFPDLHSELNLSSLELGDSALYFCASSVSSGGFPHGADTQYFGPGTRLTVL.

V is TRBV5-1 and J is TRBJ2-3; 7 nucleotides line up with TRBD2. Germline-derived CDR1 and CDR2 are SGHRS and YFSETQ. J gave up 5 bases and V 2 bases, and 5 bases lay outside the gene matches. This CDR3 region has 14 residues. The CDR3 loop reads CASSLGAGLDTQYF. The CDR3, as DNA: TGCGCCAGCAGCTTAGGAGCGGGGTTAGATACGCAGTATTTT.

The chain recombines TRBV7-2 with TRBJ1-2; D perhaps matches TRBD1 (5 bases). Trimming cost V 5 bases and J 8 bases, with 18 bases left between them. The germline V gene has CDR1 SGHTA and CDR2 FQGNSA. The CDR3 runs to 14 residues. This CDR3 reads CASSTAGPGGGYTF. CDR3 DNA sequence: TGTGCCAGCAGCACAGCGGGGCCGGGGGGAGGCTACACCTTC. Filled out from reference TRBV7-2 and TRBJ1-2, the complete variable domain reads GAGVSQSPSNKVTEKGKDVELRCDPISGHTALYWYRQSLGQGLEFLIYFQGNSAPDKSGLPSDRFSAERTGGSVSTLTIQRTQQEDSAVYLCASSTAGPGGGYTFGSGTRLTVV.

This clone appeared a few times. The chain carries TRBV9 and TRBJ2-3; TRBD2 matches 8 bases. The germline CDR1 and CDR2 sequences are SGDLS and YYNGEE. The CDR3 length is 16 residues. After removal of 2 bases from V and 5 bases from J, the junction contained 10 bases not matched to a gene. The CDR3 nucleotides are TGTGCCAGCAGCGTTGCTGTCGGGGGGGCGCTAGATACGCAGTATTTT. Translation gives CASSVAVGGALDTQYF.

The CDR3 DNA sequence: TGTGCCAGCAGCGTAGAGTCTAGCGGGGACCCTGAGCAGTTCTTC. Its translation is CASSVESSGDPEQFF. The rearrangement links TRBV9 to TRBJ2-1, with 9 bases lining up with TRBD2. Per germline, CDR1 SGDLS and CDR2 YYNGEE. The CDR3 sequence is 15 residues long. Trimming cost V 0 bases and J 9 bases; bases outside gene matches: 7.

The DNA for the CDR3 is TGTGCCAGCAGCTTAGTAGGACAGACCAGCTCTGGAAACACCATATATTTT. Protein: CASSLVGQTSSGNTIYF. The J gene is TRBJ1-3, the V gene TRBV7-8; D possibly corresponds to TRBD1 (6 bases). Germline V gives CDR1 SGHVS, CDR2 FQNEAQ. This CDR3 region has 17 residues. V dropped 1 base and J dropped 0 bases, with 13 bases sitting between them.

The J gene is TRBJ1-5, the V gene TRBV12-3 or TRBV12-4; no clear D gene. The CDR3 extends over 12 amino acids. V lost 6 bases and J 5 bases, leaving 8 bases between the germline ends. Written as DNA, the CDR3 is TGTGCCAGCAGCGCTGGAGATCAGCCCCAGCATTTT. This sequence encodes CASSAGDQPQHF.

In DNA, the CDR3 is TGTGCCAGCAGCTTATTAGACAGGGGGCATTATGGCTACACCTTC. Protein product: CASSLLDRGHYGYTF. The V and J genes are TRBV7-8 and TRBJ1-2; 10 nucleotides align to TRBD1. The CDR3 is 15 residues long. Unmatched junction bases numbered 5, after V lost 2 bases and J lost 5 bases. CDR1 SGHVS and CDR2 FQNEAQ come from the germline V gene.

The chain uses TRBV6-2 or TRBV6-3 and TRBJ2-3, with 9 nucleotides matching TRBD2. CDR3 length: 15 residues. V lost 2 bases to trimming and J lost 1 base; unmatched junction nucleotides: 1. Germline V lookup: CDR1 MNHEY, CDR2 SVGEGT. The CDR3 is CASSYQRGGTDTQYF. CDR3 bases: TGTGCCAGCAGTTACCAGCGGGGGGGCACAGATACGCAGTATTTT.

The V gene is TRBV12-3 or TRBV12-4, the J gene TRBJ1-2; 7 positions match TRBD1. Trimming removed 6 bases from V and 2 bases from J; junction bases left unmatched: 3. The CDR3 is 13 residues long. CDR3 coding DNA: TGTGCCAGCAGCAGGGACAGAAACTATGGCTACACCTTC. Translated: CASSRDRNYGYTF.

The rearrangement uses TRBV7-8 and TRBJ2-5; 9 nucleotides align to TRBD1. The CDR3 covers 16 residues. The V gene end was trimmed by 5 bases and the J gene end by 5 bases; junction bases not matched to a gene: 12. CDR1 and CDR2 (germline): SGHVS, FQNEAQ. The CDR3 DNA sequence: TGTGCCAGCAGCCTTTCCGGGACAGGGTCGAAGGAGACCCAGTACTTC. Amino acid sequence: CASSLSGTGSKETQYF.

The rearrangement links TRBV10-3 to TRBJ2-1; D is perhaps TRBD2 (7 bases). Germline V gene lookup returns CDR1 ENHRY and CDR2 SYGVKD. This CDR3 contains 15 residues. The ends were cut back, 8 bases at V and 4 bases at J, with 18 bases in the middle. The CDR3 reads CAIGSSEGGYNEQFF. CDR3 sequence (DNA): TGTGCCATCGGATCCAGTGAGGGGGGGTACAATGAGCAGTTCTTC.

A few counts support this clone. This chain joins TRBV11-2 and TRBJ2-3; maybe TRBD2 (8 bases). Trimming pared 5 bases from V and 5 bases from J, leaving 23 bases between. This CDR3 region has 17 residues. Germline V gives CDR1 SGHAT, CDR2 FQNNGV. For the CDR3, the DNA is TGTGCCAGCAGCACCAACAGGGGACTAGTGCATGTAGATACGCAGTATTTT. It yields the protein CASSTNRGLVHVDTQYF.

In its sample, this clone was seen many times. The chain employs TRBV6-1 and TRBJ2-1, with 9 bases lining up with TRBD2. CDR1 and CDR2 (germline): MNHNS, SASEGT. The ends lost 1 base at V and 7 bases at J; junction bases unmatched: 8. This CDR3 is built from 16 residues. CDR3 in DNA: TGTGCCAGCAGTGAAGAATTAGCGGGGGCTCGAAATGAGCAGTTCTTC. Residues: CASSEELAGARNEQFF.

CDR3 coding DNA: TGTGCCAGCATTGATCGTAGCGGGGGGGCCGGCAATGAGCAGTTCTTC. Amino acids: CASIDRSGGAGNEQFF. The chain uses TRBV6-4 and TRBJ2-1, with 11 bases identical to TRBD2. The CDR3 totals 16 residues. Germline assignment: CDR1 MRHNA and CDR2 SNTAGT. With V trimmed by 7 bases and J by 6 bases, 11 bases remained unmatched.

The chain has TRBV10-2 and TRBJ1-4, with 7 nucleotides matching TRBD1. Germline V gene lookup returns CDR1 WSHSY and CDR2 SAAADI. This CDR3 comprises 15 residues. V shed 8 bases and J 4 bases; nucleotides not matched to a gene: 10. CDR3: CASGRAGGHNEKLFF. The CDR3 DNA reads TGCGCCAGCGGAAGAGCAGGGGGTCATAATGAAAAACTGTTTTTT.

This clone came up many times. The chain carries TRBV6-2 or TRBV6-3 and TRBJ2-4; D is possibly TRBD2 (5 bases). Germline CDR1 reads MNHEY; CDR2 reads SVGEGT. The CDR3 is 16 amino acids. The germline V and J ends were trimmed by 4 bases and 0 bases, with 13 bases remaining between them. CDR3 region: CASSLGAILAKNIQYF. The DNA for the CDR3 is TGTGCCAGCAGTTTGGGAGCAATACTAGCCAAAAACATTCAGTACTTC.

The chain couples TRBV30 to TRBJ1-5; the D is unclear. CDR3 length: 14 residues. Germline-derived CDR1 and CDR2 are GTSNPN and SVGIG (reference sequence). Between the trimmed V and J ends, which lost 4 bases and 1 base, there was a span of 11 bases. CDR3: CAWTTQLSNQPQHF. In nucleotides, the CDR3 is TGTGCCTGGACCACCCAACTGAGCAATCAGCCCCAGCATTTT.

The rearrangement uses TRBV7-2 and TRBJ2-7; 7 nucleotides align to TRBD2. This CDR3 is built from 15 residues. V was pared by 5 bases and J by 5 bases, with 12 bases of the junction left unmatched. Per germline, CDR1 SGHTA and CDR2 FQGNSA. Here the CDR3 reads CASSPTTSAVDEQYF. The CDR3 DNA reads as TGTGCCAGCAGCCCCACTACTAGCGCGGTTGACGAGCAGTACTTC.

The V call is TRBV5-1, the J call TRBJ1-1; 9 nucleotides agree with TRBD1. Germline lookup yields CDR1 SGHRS and CDR2 YFSETQ. Trimming cost V 2 bases and J 6 bases; bases outside gene matches: 11. The CDR3 has 16 residues. The chain's CDR3 is CASSLTGTGSKAEAFF. The DNA of the CDR3 is TGCGCCAGCAGCTTAACCGGGACAGGGTCGAAAGCTGAAGCTTTCTTT.

This chain connects TRBV18 to TRBJ1-2; 9 positions match TRBD1. The CDR3 extends over 14 amino acids. V lost 5 bases, J lost 6 bases, and 7 bases stayed unmatched. CDR1 and CDR2 from the germline V gene are KGHSH and LQKENI. The CDR3 loop reads CASSTTGGANGYTF. CDR3 bases: TGTGCCAGCTCAACTACAGGGGGCGCAAATGGCTACACCTTC.